This paragraph covers one T cell receptor (beta chain) sequence. The authors' processing: It was from reference gene primer amplification that nucleated cell counts were estimated. The repertoire was sequenced with immunoSEQ multiplex PCR; TCRdb's copy has only in-frame clones and lacks some. The V and J calls and clone size were taken over from that table, and D and trimming were inferred from the DNA. Of approximately 240,000 clones in the sample, around 82% were seen once. Trimming removed 7 bases from V and 7 bases from J, with 23 bases in between. The CDR3 loop spans 15 amino acids. The germline CDR1 and CDR2 sequences are SNHLY and FYNNEI. This sample is drawn from a study of blood T cell repertoires in COVID-19.

V usage is TRBV2 and J usage is TRBJ2-7, with a weak D call TRBD1 (5 bases). The source material was peripheral blood. This TCR came from a woman aged 80 or older with active or convalescent COVID-19. CDR3 in amino acids: CASTHQMDTTREQYF. CDR3 coding DNA: TGTGCCAGCACTCACCAGATGGACACGACGCGGGAGCAGTACTTC.